Listed below are T cell receptor beta chains from one sample, sequenced in a study of T cells in Graves' hyperthyroidism and ophthalmopathy. From the multiplex PCR reads, TCRdb called clonotypes with MiXCR, one entry per CDR3 protein. Of 480,000 or so distinct CDR3 sequences listed, 40% to 50% are singletons. What was sequenced was peripheral blood or thyroid tissue (not recorded which). These receptors came from an adult woman with Graves' disease, either hyperthyroidism or ophthalmopathy (not recorded which). Each CDR3 is given with its conserved first and last residue. D genes are given only for firm matches. Rows may omit the clone size; those that give it use once, few, many or a size class.

many TRBJ2-5 NA TRBV20-1 TGCAGTGCTAGAGCAGAGGGCGGGGCTCAAGAGACCCAGTACTTC CSARAEGGAQETQYF
many TRBJ1-1 NA TRBV7-9 TGTGCCAGCAGCTTATACGGCATGAACACTGAAGCTTTCTTT CASSLYGMNTEAFF
NA TRBJ2-7 NA TRBV19 TGTGCCAGCAGCTTAGTGGCACGGTCCTACGAGCAGTACTTC CASSLVARSYEQYF
few TRBJ2-7 NA TRBV10-3 TGTGCCATCAGTGGAGGGAACTACGAGCAGTACTTC CAISGGNYEQYF
many TRBJ2-5 NA TRBV7-9 TGTGCCAGCAGCTTCAAAACCCAGGGGCCTCTGGGGGAGACCCAGTACTTC CASSFKTQGPLGETQYF
NA TRBJ1-5 NA TRBV5-6 TGTGCCAGCAGCCGGGTTACGGGAGACTGGGAGACCCAGCATTTT CASSRVTGDWETQHF
many TRBJ1-6 TRBD1 TRBV14 TGTGCCAGCAGCCAAAATCGACAGGGAAGAAATTCACCCCTCCACTTT CASSQNRQGRNSPLHF
NA TRBJ2-7 NA TRBV12-3/TRBV12-4 TGTGCCAGCAGTCTACGGGGTATAACCTACGAGCAGTACTTC CASSLRGITYEQYF
many TRBJ2-5 NA TRBV7-2 TGTGCCAGCAGCTTCTCGTACGCCGCGGAGACCCAGTACTTC CASSFSYAAETQYF
NA TRBJ2-5 NA TRBV4-1 TGCGCCAGCAGCCAACTCCAGATCACCGGAGGGACCCAGTACTTC CASSQLQITGGTQYF
many TRBJ1-4 TRBD1 TRBV20-1 TGCAGTGCTAGAGATCAGGAGGGGGCAGGGGAAAAACTGTTTTTT CSARDQEGAGEKLFF
many TRBJ1-4 TRBD1 TRBV29-1 TGCAGCGTTGAAGACCTGGACAGGAATGAAAAACTGTTTTTT CSVEDLDRNEKLFF
NA TRBJ1-2 TRBD1 TRBV7-9 TGTGCCAGCAGCTTATTGGGACAGGGGAGGGATGGCTACACCTTC CASSLLGQGRDGYTF
NA TRBJ2-2 NA TRBV9 TGTGCCAGCAGCGTAGCGGCGCGGGAAGGTTCCGGGGAGCTGTTTTTT CASSVAAREGSGELFF
NA TRBJ2-5 NA TRBV20-1 TGCAGTGAATTGGGGGAGACCCAGTACTTC CSELGETQYF
many TRBJ1-4 NA TRBV20-1 TGCAGTGCTAGCCGGAACCTACAGGAACGCGGTGAGAAACTGTTTTTT CSASRNLQERGEKLFF
NA TRBJ1-5 NA TRBV19 TGTGCCAGTAGTACTAATCAGCCCCAGCATTTT CASSTNQPQHF
NA TRBJ1-1 TRBD1 TRBV7-8 TGTGCCAGCAGCTTAGAGGACAGGGACACTGAAGCTTTCTTT CASSLEDRDTEAFF
once TRBJ1-1 NA TRBV14 TGTGCCAGCAGCTTCGCCAGGGGGAACACTGAAGCTTTCTTT CASSFARGNTEAFF
NA TRBJ2-6 TRBD1 TRBV2 TGTGCCAGCACCCCTGGGACAGGGATTAAGGCTTTC CASTPGTGIKAF
NA TRBJ1-1 NA TRBV7-2 TGTGCCAGCAGCTGGCGATCAGGGACGGTGAACACTGAAGCTTTCTTT CASSWRSGTVNTEAFF
few TRBJ1-1 NA TRBV19 TGTGCCAGTAGCTTCGGGACTACCGAAGCTTTCTTT CASSFGTTEAFF
NA TRBJ2-2 NA TRBV7-9 NA CASSPPSGSYEQYFGELFF
NA TRBJ1-1 NA TRBV20-1 TGCAGTGCTAGAGCAGGGCCTAACACTGAAGCTTTCTTT CSARAGPNTEAFF
few TRBJ2-5 NA TRBV2 TGTGCCAGCCGAGAGACCCAGTACTTC CASRETQYF
once TRBJ2-7 TRBD2 TRBV20-1 TGCAGTGCTCGGGGGGGCAAAAGGTACGAGCAGTACTTC CSARGGKRYEQYF
NA TRBJ2-7 NA TRBV7-2 TGTGCCACCAGCTTAGGGATAGCGGCGGTCGGCCAGCAGTACTTC CATSLGIAAVGQQYF
NA TRBJ1-6 NA TRBV10-3 TGTGCCATCAGTGCTAGAGACCTCGGGAATTCACCCCTCCACTTT CAISARDLGNSPLHF
NA TRBJ2-2 NA TRBV6-1 TGTGCCAGCGGGACCCTAGTAGGCGCCGGGGAGCTGTTTTTT CASGTLVGAGELFF
once TRBJ2-7 TRBD1 TRBV29-1 TGCAGCGTCGGGAAGCTAACCGGGACAGTGTATGAGCAGTACTTC CSVGKLTGTVYEQYF
few TRBJ2-7 NA TRBV28 TGTGCCGCATTAAGGACGGTCGGTTCCTACGAGCAGTACTTC CAALRTVGSYEQYF
NA TRBJ1-1 NA TRBV5-6 TGTGCCAGCAGCTTGCCTCCGGCGGCTGAAGCTTTCTTT CASSLPPAAEAFF
NA TRBJ1-1 NA TRBV25-1 TGTGCCAGCAGCCAAGGGGGACGGACGATCACTGAAGCTTTCTTT CASSQGGRTITEAFF